This T cell receptor (beta chain) stems from a study of T cells in Graves' hyperthyroidism and ophthalmopathy. Researchers took RNA transcripts and amplified the TCR beta CDR3 regions from them. During a first-round RT-PCR of the TCR CDR3, the HTBI primer set was used. MiXCR, run by TCRdb on the multiplex PCR reads, gives a single entry per CDR3 protein. Of roughly 180,000 distinct CDR3 sequences in the sample, over 8% were seen once. When hyperthyroidism was first diagnosed, the blood sample was taken, preceding any ophthalmopathy symptoms. This clonotype was observed at least ten times. Germline CDR1 ENHRY, CDR2 SYGVKD. This CDR3 spans 12 amino acids. V lost 3 bases and J lost 6, with 5 bases in between.

The chain is built from TRBV10-3 and TRBJ2-2; D is unresolved. The TCR comes from a woman between 18 and 30 years old with Graves' hyperthyroidism that later progressed to Graves' ophthalmopathy. Input material: blood. The CDR3 protein is CAISDEAGELFF. The CDR3, as DNA: TGTGCCATCAGTGACGAGGCCGGGGAGCTGTTTTTT.